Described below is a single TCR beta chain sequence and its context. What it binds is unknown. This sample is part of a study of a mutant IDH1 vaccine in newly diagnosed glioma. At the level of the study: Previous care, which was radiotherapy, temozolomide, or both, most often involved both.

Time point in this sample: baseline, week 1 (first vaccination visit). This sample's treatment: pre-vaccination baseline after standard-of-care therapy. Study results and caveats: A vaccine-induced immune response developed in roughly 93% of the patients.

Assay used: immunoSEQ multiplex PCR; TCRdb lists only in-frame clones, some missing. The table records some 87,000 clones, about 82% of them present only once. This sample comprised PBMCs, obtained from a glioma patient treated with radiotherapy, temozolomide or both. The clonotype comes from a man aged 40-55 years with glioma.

Here the CDR3 reads CASSLKLKTEDSNQPQHF. The DNA for the CDR3 is TGTGCCAGCAGTTTAAAATTAAAGACAGAGGATAGCAATCAGCCCCAGCATTTT. The rearrangement uses TRBV28 and TRBJ1-5; possibly TRBD1 for D (5 bases). Trimming took off 2 bases at V and 0 bases at J, with 17 bases between the two ends. The CDR3 is 18 amino acids. The V gene's germline CDR1 is MDHEN and CDR2 SYDVKM.